Listed below are T cell receptor beta chains from one sample, sequenced in a study of PD-1 blockade in classical Hodgkin lymphoma. TCRdb keeps only in-frame clones here, not all; method: immunoSEQ multiplex PCR. The sample has 15,000 to 20,000 clones, 75% to 90% seen once. The sample here was peripheral blood mononuclear cells (PBMCs), taken at baseline. The receptors here all came from a human donor with classical Hodgkin lymphoma. Each CDR3 is given with its conserved first and last residue. D genes are given only for firm matches. A row's size may be missing; if present it is once, few, many or a size class.

D: .
J: TRBJ2-2
size: .
V: TRBV29-1
DNA: TGCAGCGTTGAAGGGGCGGTTACCGGGGAGCTGTTTTTT
CDR3: CSVEGAVTGELFF

D: TRBD1
J: TRBJ1-2
size: .
V: TRBV7-3
DNA: TGTGCCAGCAGCCCTTCCCGTCCCGGACAGGGAGACTATGGCTACACCTTC
CDR3: CASSPSRPGQGDYGYTF

D: .
J: TRBJ2-6
size: .
V: TRBV7-9
DNA: TGTGCCAGCAGCTTATCCGGACGGTACTCTGGGGCCAACGTCCTGACTTTC
CDR3: CASSLSGRYSGANVLTF

D: TRBD1
J: TRBJ2-4
size: .
V: TRBV19
DNA: TGTGCCAGTAGTTCATCGACCGGGACAGGGGGGAACATTCAGTACTTC
CDR3: CASSSSTGTGGNIQYF

D: TRBD1
J: TRBJ2-7
size: .
V: TRBV27
DNA: TGTGCCACCACAGGGGGCCCGGCGGCCGAGCAGTACTTC
CDR3: CATTGGPAAEQYF

D: TRBD2
J: TRBJ2-1
size: .
V: TRBV4-2
DNA: TGTGCCAGCAGCCAGGGACTAGCGAGGGATGAGCAGTTCTTC
CDR3: CASSQGLARDEQFF

D: .
J: TRBJ2-5
size: few
V: TRBV2
DNA: TGTGCCAGCAGTGGGGAAGCTGGATCGCAAGAGACCCAGTACTTC
CDR3: CASSGEAGSQETQYF

D: .
J: TRBJ2-1
size: .
V: TRBV5-4
DNA: TGTGCCAGCAGCCCTCGAAGGGGAAGGGGGGCCGCGGATGAGCAGTTCTTC
CDR3: CASSPRRGRGAADEQFF

D: TRBD1
J: TRBJ1-4
size: .
V: TRBV30
DNA: TGTGCCTGGAGTGAAGGGGGCCAAGGTGAAAAACTGTTTTTT
CDR3: CAWSEGGQGEKLFF

D: .
J: TRBJ2-5
size: few
V: TRBV7-9
DNA: TGTGCCAGCAGCCCCGCAGGCTTCTCGGAGACCCAGTACTTC
CDR3: CASSPAGFSETQYF

D: TRBD1
J: TRBJ1-6
size: medium-sized
V: TRBV7-9
DNA: TGTGCCAGCATTCGGGTTACCGGGACAGGGGTCCTGGGGCAATCACCCCTCCACTTT
CDR3: CASIRVTGTGVLGQSPLHF

D: .
J: TRBJ2-5
size: .
V: TRBV6-1
DNA: TGTGCCAGCAGTGATTGGGGGGTTGAGACCCAGTACTTC
CDR3: CASSDWGVETQYF

D: .
J: TRBJ1-1
size: .
V: TRBV28
DNA: TGTGCCAGCACGCCGGGGGGGACATTGAACACTGAAGCTTTCTTT
CDR3: CASTPGGTLNTEAFF

D: TRBD1
J: TRBJ1-6
size: once
V: TRBV4-1
DNA: TGCGCCAGTGCACCAACCTCCGGGGACAGGGATAATTCACCCCTCCACTTT
CDR3: CASAPTSGDRDNSPLHF

D: TRBD1
J: TRBJ2-7
size: .
V: TRBV6-6
DNA: TGTGCCAGCAGTTCCCCGGGACAGGGACGCTACGAGCAGTACTTC
CDR3: CASSSPGQGRYEQYF

D: TRBD1
J: TRBJ2-1
size: once
V: TRBV7-8
DNA: TGTGCCAGCAGCTTAGTTTCGTGGACAGGGCTCTGGAAAGAAGATCACAATGAGCAGTTCTTC
CDR3: CASSLVSWTGLWKEDHNEQFF

D: .
J: TRBJ1-1
size: few
V: TRBV30
DNA: TGTGCCTGGAGTCCGACAGTGAACACTGAAGCTTTCTTT
CDR3: CAWSPTVNTEAFF

D: .
J: TRBJ1-5
size: .
V: TRBV21-1
DNA: TGTGCCAGCACCCAAAAGGGGGCAGGGGCTGACACATCGGATCAGCCCCAGCATTTT
CDR3: CASTQKGAGADTSDQPQHF

D: TRBD2
J: TRBJ2-7
size: .
V: TRBV4-1
DNA: TGCGCCAGCAGTCTAGTTCTCGAAACTAGCGGGAGTTTCTACGAGCAGTACTTC
CDR3: CASSLVLETSGSFYEQYF

D: .
J: TRBJ1-2
size: .
V: TRBV7-9
DNA: TGTGCCAGCAGCTTACGTGAAGACTATGGCTACACCTTC
CDR3: CASSLREDYGYTF

D: .
J: TRBJ1-1
size: .
V: TRBV5-8
DNA: TGTGCCAGCCATCCCGGGACGATGAACACTGAAGCTTTCTTT
CDR3: CASHPGTMNTEAFF

D: TRBD2
J: TRBJ2-1
size: .
V: TRBV6-6
DNA: TGTGCCAGCAAATGGCGGGAGTACAATGAGCAGTTCTTC
CDR3: CASKWREYNEQFF

D: .
J: TRBJ2-5
size: .
V: TRBV5-4
DNA: TGTGCCAGCACCGTGACGGGAGATTATGGAGTCGCCCAGTACTTC
CDR3: CASTVTGDYGVAQYF

D: .
J: TRBJ1-5
size: .
V: TRBV28
DNA: TGTGCCGCCACCGATAGCAATCAGCCCCAGCATTTT
CDR3: CAATDSNQPQHF

D: TRBD2
J: TRBJ2-7
size: .
V: TRBV10-3
DNA: TGTGCCATCAGTGAGTCGAGCGGGAGGGCCCAGTACTTC
CDR3: CAISESSGRAQYF

D: TRBD1
J: TRBJ2-2
size: many
V: TRBV10-3
DNA: TGTGCCATCCGTCGGCAGGGGGCGACCGGGGAGCTGTTTTTT
CDR3: CAIRRQGATGELFF

D: TRBD1
J: TRBJ1-4
size: .
V: TRBV5-1
DNA: TGCGCCAGCAGGCGGGACAGCCCTAATGAAAAACTGTTTTTT
CDR3: CASRRDSPNEKLFF